The clone carrying this TCR beta chain occurred many times. These data originate in a study of low-dose radiotherapy and immunotherapy resistance in tumors. V lost 7 bases to trimming and J lost 2 bases; unmatched junction nucleotides: 8. This CDR3 region has 15 residues. Looked up from germline, CDR1 is MNHNY and CDR2 is SVGAGI (reference sequence). Time point here: after trial treatment. Indicated treatment: LDRT plus nivolumab, ipilimumab, low-dose cyclophosphamide and aspirin (RACIN trial). Nivolumab, ipilimumab, aspirin, low-dose cyclophosphamide and low-dose radiotherapy were all administered to the donors. First-strand cDNA relied on TRAV- and TRBV-specific primers spanning alpha and beta chains. Both a constant-region primer and a V-primer adapter served to amplify TCRs across roughly 21 PCR cycles. TCRdb re-called the reads with MiXCR, one entry per CDR3 protein. Found here are about 97,000 distinct CDR3 sequences, 20% to 25% of them singletons; the top ten hold over 3.5%.

The starting material was PBMCs, obtained after low-dose radiotherapy plus immunotherapy. The V and J genes are TRBV6-6 and TRBJ1-3, with 7 bases that match TRBD1. The TCR originated in a male donor with prostate cancer. The CDR3 DNA reads as TGTGCCAGCACCCCACAGGGGCTCGCTGGAAACACCATATATTTT. Translation gives CASTPQGLAGNTIYF.